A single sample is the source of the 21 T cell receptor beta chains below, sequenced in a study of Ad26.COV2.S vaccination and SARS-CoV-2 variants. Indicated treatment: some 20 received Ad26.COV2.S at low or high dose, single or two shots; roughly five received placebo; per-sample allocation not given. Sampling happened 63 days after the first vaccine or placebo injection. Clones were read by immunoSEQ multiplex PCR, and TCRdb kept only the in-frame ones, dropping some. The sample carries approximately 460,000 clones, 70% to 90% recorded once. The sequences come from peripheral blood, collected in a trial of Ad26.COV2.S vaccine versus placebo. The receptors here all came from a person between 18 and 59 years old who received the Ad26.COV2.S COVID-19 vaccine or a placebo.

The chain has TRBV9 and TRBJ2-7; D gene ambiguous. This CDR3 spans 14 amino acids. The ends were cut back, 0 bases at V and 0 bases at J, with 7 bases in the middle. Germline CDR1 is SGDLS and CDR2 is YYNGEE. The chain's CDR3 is CASSVVGSSYEQYF. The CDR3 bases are TGTGCCAGCAGCGTAGTTGGTAGCTCCTACGAGCAGTACTTC.

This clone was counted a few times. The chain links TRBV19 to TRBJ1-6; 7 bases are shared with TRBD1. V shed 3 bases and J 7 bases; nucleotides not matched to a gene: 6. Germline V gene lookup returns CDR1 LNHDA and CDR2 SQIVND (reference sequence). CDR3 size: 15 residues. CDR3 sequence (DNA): TGTGCCAGTAGTATTGCCGGGACAGCAAATTCACCCCTCCACTTT. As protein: CASSIAGTANSPLHF.

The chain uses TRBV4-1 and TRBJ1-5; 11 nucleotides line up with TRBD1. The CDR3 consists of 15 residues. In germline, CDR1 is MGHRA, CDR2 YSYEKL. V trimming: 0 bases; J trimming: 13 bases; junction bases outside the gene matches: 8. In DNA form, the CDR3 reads TGCGCCAGCAGCCAAGACCGGGACAGGGGGTATACACAGCATTTT. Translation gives CASSQDRDRGYTQHF.

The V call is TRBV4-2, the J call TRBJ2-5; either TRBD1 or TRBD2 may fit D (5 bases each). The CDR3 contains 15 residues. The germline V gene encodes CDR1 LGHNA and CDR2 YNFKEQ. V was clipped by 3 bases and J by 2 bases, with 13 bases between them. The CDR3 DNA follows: TGTGCCAGCAGCCAGTTTGGGGACCAGCAAGAGACCCAGTACTTC. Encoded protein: CASSQFGDQQETQYF.

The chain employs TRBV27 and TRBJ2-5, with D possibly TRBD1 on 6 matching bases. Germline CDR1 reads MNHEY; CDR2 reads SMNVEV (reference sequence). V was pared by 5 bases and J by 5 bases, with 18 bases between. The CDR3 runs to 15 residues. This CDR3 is CASSALTGEGETQYF. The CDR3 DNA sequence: TGTGCCAGCAGTGCACTGACAGGAGAAGGGGAGACCCAGTACTTC.

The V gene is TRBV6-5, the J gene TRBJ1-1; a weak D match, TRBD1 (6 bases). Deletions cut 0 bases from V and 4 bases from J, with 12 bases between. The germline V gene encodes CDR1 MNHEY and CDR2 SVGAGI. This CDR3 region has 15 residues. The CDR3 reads CASSYSGGPPTEAFF. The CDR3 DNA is TGTGCCAGCAGTTACTCCGGGGGGCCTCCCACTGAAGCTTTCTTT.

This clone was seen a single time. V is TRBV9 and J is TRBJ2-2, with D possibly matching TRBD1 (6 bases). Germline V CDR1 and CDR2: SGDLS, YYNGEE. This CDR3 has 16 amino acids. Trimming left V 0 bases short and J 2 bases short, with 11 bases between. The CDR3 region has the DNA TGTGCCAGCAGCGTAGTAGGACAGCCCAACACCGGGGAGCTGTTTTTT. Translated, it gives CASSVVGQPNTGELFF.

This CDR3 reads CASSQDYTGYQPQHF. CDR3 sequence (DNA): TGCGCCAGCAGCCAAGATTATACAGGGTATCAGCCCCAGCATTTT. The chain uses TRBV4-3 and TRBJ1-5, with TRBD1 as a possible D gene (6 bases). Germline V gives CDR1 LGHNA, CDR2 YSLEER. V lost 0 bases, J lost 5 bases, and 11 bases lay in between. The length of the CDR3 is 15 residues.

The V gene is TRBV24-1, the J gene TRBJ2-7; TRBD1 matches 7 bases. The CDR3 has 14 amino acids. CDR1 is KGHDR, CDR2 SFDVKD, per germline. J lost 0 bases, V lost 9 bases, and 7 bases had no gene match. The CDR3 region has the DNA TGTGCCACCCCGCACAGGGGTTCCTCCTACGAGCAGTACTTC. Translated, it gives CATPHRGSSYEQYF.

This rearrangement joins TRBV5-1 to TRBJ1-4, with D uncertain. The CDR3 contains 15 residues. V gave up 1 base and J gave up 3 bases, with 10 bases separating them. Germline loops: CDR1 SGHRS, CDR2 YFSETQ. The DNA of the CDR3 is TGCGCCAGCAGCTTGACGTCACCGGCTAATGAAAAACTGTTTTTT. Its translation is CASSLTSPANEKLFF.

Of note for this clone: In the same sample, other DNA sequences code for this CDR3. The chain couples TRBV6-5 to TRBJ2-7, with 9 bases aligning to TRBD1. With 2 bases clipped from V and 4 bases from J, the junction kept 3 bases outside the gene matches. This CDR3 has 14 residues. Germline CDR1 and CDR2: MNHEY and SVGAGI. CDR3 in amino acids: CASSYLGQGYEQYF. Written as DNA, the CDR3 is TGTGCCAGCAGTTACCTCGGACAGGGGTACGAGCAGTACTTC.

The CDR3 region is CASSPQEGTNSPLHF. The CDR3 DNA follows: TGTGCCAGCAGTCCCCAGGAGGGTACGAATTCACCCCTCCACTTT. The V and J genes are TRBV27 and TRBJ1-6; D is undetermined. Trimming cost V 5 bases and J 7 bases, with 15 bases left between them. Looked up from germline, CDR1 is MNHEY and CDR2 is SMNVEV (reference sequence). This CDR3 is built from 15 residues.

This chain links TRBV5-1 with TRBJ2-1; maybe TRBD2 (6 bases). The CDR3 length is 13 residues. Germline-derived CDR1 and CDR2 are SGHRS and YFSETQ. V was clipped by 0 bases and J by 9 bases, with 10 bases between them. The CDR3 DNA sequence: TGCGCCAGCAGCTTGGCCGTCGGGGGTGAGCAGTTCTTC. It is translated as CASSLAVGGEQFF.

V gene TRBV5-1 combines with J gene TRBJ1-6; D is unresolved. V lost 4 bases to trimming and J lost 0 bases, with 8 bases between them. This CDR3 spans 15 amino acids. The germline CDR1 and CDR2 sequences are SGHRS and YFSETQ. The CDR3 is CASSLSYSYNSPLHF. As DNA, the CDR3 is TGCGCCAGCAGCCTCAGTTACTCCTATAATTCACCCCTCCACTTT.

CDR3 in DNA: TGTGCCAGCAGCCGACCGCGCGGCTCCTACAATGAGCAGTTCTTC. It is translated as CASSRPRGSYNEQFF. The chain employs TRBV11-2 and TRBJ2-1; D gene ambiguous. The germline CDR1 and CDR2 sequences are SGHAT and FQNNGV. Trimming stripped 5 bases from V and 0 bases from J, with 11 bases between. This CDR3 spans 15 amino acids.

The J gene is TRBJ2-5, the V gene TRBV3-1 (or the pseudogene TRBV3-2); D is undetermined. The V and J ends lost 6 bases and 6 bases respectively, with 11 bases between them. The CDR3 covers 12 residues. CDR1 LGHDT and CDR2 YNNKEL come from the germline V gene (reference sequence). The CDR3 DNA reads TGTGCCAGCAGATCCACCCCACAGACCCAGTACTTC. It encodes CASRSTPQTQYF.

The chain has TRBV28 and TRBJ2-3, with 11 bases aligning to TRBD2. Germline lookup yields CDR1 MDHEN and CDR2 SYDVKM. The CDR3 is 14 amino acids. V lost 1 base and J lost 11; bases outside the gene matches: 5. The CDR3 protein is CASSLSASGGRQYF. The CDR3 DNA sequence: TGTGCCAGCAGTTTATCGGCTAGCGGGGGGCGGCAGTATTTT.

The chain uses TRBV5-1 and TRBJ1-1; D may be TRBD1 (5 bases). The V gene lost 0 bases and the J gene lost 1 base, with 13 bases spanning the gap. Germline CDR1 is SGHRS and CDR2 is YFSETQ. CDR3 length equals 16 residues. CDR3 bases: TGCGCCAGCAGCTTGGTTGTGGGACCGGGGAACACTGAAGCTTTCTTT. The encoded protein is CASSLVVGPGNTEAFF. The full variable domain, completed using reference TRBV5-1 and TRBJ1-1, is KAGVTQTPRYLIKTRGQQVTLSCSPISGHRSVSWYQQTPGQGLQFLFEYFSETQRNKGNFPGRFSGRQFSNSRSEMNVSTLELGDSALYLCASSLVVGPGNTEAFFGQGTRLTVV.

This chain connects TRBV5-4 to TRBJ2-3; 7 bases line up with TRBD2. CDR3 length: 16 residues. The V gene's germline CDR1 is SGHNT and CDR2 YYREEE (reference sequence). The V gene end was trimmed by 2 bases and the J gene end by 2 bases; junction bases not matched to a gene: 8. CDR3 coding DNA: TGTGCCAGCAGCTTAAGGCTAGCGGTCCACACAGATACGCAGTATTTT. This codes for CASSLRLAVHTDTQYF.

CDR3 sequence reads: CASSQEGTRPYEQYF. CDR3 nucleotides: TGCGCCAGCAGCCAAGAAGGGACGCGCCCCTACGAGCAGTACTTC. The chain has TRBV4-1 and TRBJ2-7; D is possibly TRBD1 or TRBD2 (5 bases each). Trimming removed 0 bases from V and 2 bases from J, with 11 bases in between. CDR1 is MGHRA, CDR2 YSYEKL, per germline. This CDR3 is built from 15 residues.

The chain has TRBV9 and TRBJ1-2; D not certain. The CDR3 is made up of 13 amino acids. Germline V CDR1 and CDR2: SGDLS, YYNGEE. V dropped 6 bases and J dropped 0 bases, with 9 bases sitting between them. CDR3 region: CASTVSANYGYTF. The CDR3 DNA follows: TGTGCCAGCACCGTTTCAGCTAACTATGGCTACACCTTC.